A selection of T cell receptor beta chains follows, all from one sample in a study of Ad26.COV2.S vaccination and SARS-CoV-2 variants. TCRdb keeps only in-frame clones here, not all; method: immunoSEQ multiplex PCR. The repertoire holds about 680,000 clones, with roughly 90% as singletons. The material was peripheral blood, obtained in a trial of Ad26.COV2.S vaccine versus placebo. Source of these receptors: a person aged 18-65 years who received the Ad26.COV2.S COVID-19 vaccine or a placebo. CDR3s include the opening cysteine and the closing phenylalanine or tryptophan. D genes are given only for firm matches. Size tells how often a clone was seen (once, few, many) or the class of an expanded clone, and some rows leave it out.

CDR3 DNA | CDR3 protein | J gene | clone size | D gene | V gene
TGTGCCAGCAGCCAATGGGGGACAGGGGGCTACGAGCAGTACTTC | CASSQWGTGGYEQYF | TRBJ2-7 | once | TRBD1 | TRBV3-1/TRBV3-2
TGTGCCAGCAGCCAGGGGGTCGCAACAGGGAAGTCCGCTGAAGCTTTCTTT | CASSQGVATGKSAEAFF | TRBJ1-1 | few | . | TRBV3-1/TRBV3-2
TGTGCCAGCAGTTTCCTGGGGGGGGAGCTGTTTTTT | CASSFLGGELFF | TRBJ2-2 | . | . | TRBV27
TGTGCCAGCAGCTTCTGGACAGGAGAAGCTTTCTTT | CASSFWTGEAFF | TRBJ1-1 | . | TRBD1 | TRBV6-2/TRBV6-3
TGTGCCAGCAGCCTACAGGGGACGGCTTTCTTT | CASSLQGTAFF | TRBJ1-1 | . | TRBD1 | TRBV2
TGTGCCAGCAGCATCAGAAGTGGCTACACCTTC | CASSIRSGYTF | TRBJ1-2 | . | . | TRBV5-6
TGTGCCTGGAGTGTAAAGACAATCATTTCCTACGAGCAGTACTTC | CAWSVKTIISYEQYF | TRBJ2-7 | . | . | TRBV30
TGTGCTAGTGGTTGTCCCGGAGATACGCAGTATTTT | CASGCPGDTQYF | TRBJ2-3 | few | . | TRBV12-5
TGTGCCAGCAGCTTAGGCGGGCCAGACAATGAGCAGTTCTTC | CASSLGGPDNEQFF | TRBJ2-1 | . | . | TRBV7-2
TGTGCCAGTAGTGTTATGACAGGGACCAGAGAGACCCAGTACTTC | CASSVMTGTRETQYF | TRBJ2-5 | once | TRBD1 | TRBV19
TGTGCCAGCACCCCCGGGGACTCCTACACCTTC | CASTPGDSYTF | TRBJ1-2 | . | . | TRBV6-5
TGTGCCAGCAGTTACATTAGCGGCTACGAGCAGTACTTC | CASSYISGYEQYF | TRBJ2-7 | . | . | TRBV6-5
TGTGCCATCAGAGAAGCTGGGGGTGGCACTGAAGCTTTCTTT | CAIREAGGGTEAFF | TRBJ1-1 | few | . | TRBV10-3
TGCGCCAGCAGCTTGGCCCCGGGACAGGGGAGTCAAGAGACCCAGTACTTC | CASSLAPGQGSQETQYF | TRBJ2-5 | . | TRBD1 | TRBV5-1
TGTGCCACCCTTGCCGACCGACAGGGGAAGAACACTGAAGCTTTCTTT | CATLADRQGKNTEAFF | TRBJ1-1 | . | TRBD1 | TRBV6-4
TGTGCCTGCCCGGTACGGGGTACCAAAGAGACCCAGTACTTC | CACPVRGTKETQYF | TRBJ2-5 | . | . | TRBV30
TGTGCCACCAGCAGAGATCAAGGGAGAGAGACCCAGTACTTC | CATSRDQGRETQYF | TRBJ2-5 | . | . | TRBV15
TGTGCCAGCAGCCTATATGGGACTGAAGCTTTCTTT | CASSLYGTEAFF | TRBJ1-1 | . | . | TRBV6-5